Below are 2 T cell receptor beta chains sequenced from a single sample in a study of blood T cell repertoires in COVID-19 (dated by TCRdb to 2019 to 2021). The library was prepared using the immunoSEQ multiplex PCR assay. Held by TCRdb, this immuneACCESS table contains in-frame sequences only and omits some clones. Under half of the omission traces to an unresolved V gene where checked; the cause of the rest is unknown. Recorded for this sample are over 150,000 clones; around nine tenths of them occurred a single time. The top ten clonotypes cover approximately 0.48% of the sample. Material for sequencing was peripheral blood. The receptors were gathered from a man aged 45 to 65 with acute or convalescent COVID-19.

Comment on this clone: Other DNA sequences in the same sample also yield this CDR3. The rearrangement links TRBV28 to TRBJ2-7, with TRBD1 matching over 8 bases. The V gene's germline CDR1 is MDHEN and CDR2 SYDVKM. CDR3 length: 15 amino acids. The chain's CDR3 is CASSLSVAGGVEQYV. The DNA of the CDR3 is TGTGCCAGTAGTTTATCCGTTGCAGGGGGCGTCGAGCAGTACGTC.

This chain connects TRBV5-5 to TRBJ2-1; a possible D gene is TRBD1 (6 bases). Germline CDR1 SGHKS, CDR2 YYEKEE (reference sequence). With 6 bases removed from V and 1 base from J, the gap between germline ends came to 17 bases. The CDR3 extends over 16 amino acids. The DNA for the CDR3 is TGTGCCAGCACCAACCATGGGGGCTGGTCCTACAATGAGCAGTTCTTC. This encodes CASTNHGGWSYNEQFF.